The subject of this entry is one T cell receptor beta chain. Its antigen is not identified. The sample is drawn from a study of T cell responses to AZD1222 COVID-19 vaccine. Germline assignment: CDR1 MNHEY and CDR2 SVGAGI. This CDR3 contains 10 residues. Trimming stripped 6 bases from V and 7 bases from J, with 4 bases between. Study-wide results and caveats: Possibly, clonal diversity was underestimated; donors were largely white British and included more females. All repertoire sampling was performed exclusively after the peak T cell response.

Some clones are missing from TCRdb's copy, which holds only in-frame ones; the method was immunoSEQ multiplex PCR. Of 90,000 to 150,000 clones in the sample, 86% are singletons; the top ten hold around 2.9%. Second-dose intervals near 4 or 12 weeks were combined. V is TRBV6-5 and J is TRBJ1-5; no firm D call. This sample comprised peripheral blood, obtained 28 days after the second AZD1222 dose. This sequence originates from an adult who received the AZD1222 COVID-19 vaccine. In DNA form, the CDR3 reads TGTGCCAGCAGCCTCCAGCCCCAGCATTTT. It yields the protein CASSLQPQHF.